The clone carrying this TCR beta chain occurred a few times. Its target is unknown. Template switching introduced a universal primer site, and the cDNA bore unique molecular identifiers. TCRdb re-analysed the 5' RACE reads in MiXCR, keeping a single row per CDR3 protein. This table holds roughly 470,000 distinct CDR3 sequences, 14% found once. Germline CDR1 SGHNT, CDR2 YYREEE (reference sequence). With V trimmed by 4 bases and J by 4 bases, 16 bases remained unmatched. The CDR3 is 17 amino acids. This specimen comes from a study of identical twins. Study results and limitations: Out-of-frame beta sequences exhibited a weaker degree of excess twin sharing. Abundant cord blood beta clonotypes carried fewer insertions; memory repertoires showed none.

These data are also associated with another study on yellow fever vaccine responses in identical twins.

The receptor was derived from a woman aged 18-29 years in good health. The gene calls are TRBV5-4 and TRBJ1-1; TRBD1 matches at 7 bases. Sequencing used CD4+ T cells sorted from blood. The DNA for the CDR3 is TGTGCCAGCAGCCCGGGGGCCCGGACAGGAGAAAGCACTGAAGCTTTCTTT. As protein: CASSPGARTGESTEAFF. The whole variable domain, remainder taken from reference TRBV5-4 and TRBJ1-1, is ETGVTQSPTHLIKTRGQQVTLRCSSQSGHNTVSWYQQALGQGPQFIFQYYREEENGRGNFPPRFSGLQFPNYSSELNVNALELDDSALYLCASSPGARTGESTEAFFGQGTRLTVV.